This T cell receptor (beta chain) was sequenced in a study of CD49a tissue-resident CD8 T cells in human skin listed by TCRdb under 2017. Regarding the study in general: The study examined tissue-resident memory CD8+ T cell subsets in human skin defined by CD49a, CD69 and CD103 expression.

In its sample, this clone was seen a few times. Its binding antigen is unknown. Base-call qualities are not available, and no considerably larger clone is one nucleotide away. Libraries were prepared through the immunoSEQ multiplex PCR assay. The authors' analysis ran thus. How frequently each TCR V beta family was used was compared between the sorted CD8+ T cell populations from blood, dermis and epidermis. TCRdb obtained this table from immuneACCESS and retained in-frame rearrangements with V and J assigned. These tables miss some clones; where compared with another copy, unresolved V genes account for less than half of the shortfall, and the remainder is unexplained. V, J and clone size derive from that table, while D and trimming were established from the DNA sequence. The sample records roughly 470 clones, about three fifths of which are singletons. The ten most abundant clones make up 22% of the sample.

For 4 to 6 healthy donors, CD8+ T cells were sorted from blood, dermis and epidermis, and the TCR beta CDR3 regions of these cells were analysed. All TCR-sequenced donors were healthy individuals, and each provided both blood and skin samples. Sorting was used to isolate CD8+ T cell populations prior to TCR beta sequencing. Before T cells were analysed, skin was separated into dermal and epidermal compartments. The sample comprised CD103- CD8+ T cells sorted from skin dermis. The clonotype originates from a human donor in good health.

The DNA sequence is given as TGTGCCAGCGGCCCAGTATCGCACGAGCAGTACTTC. This sequence encodes CASGPVSHEQYF. The chain employs TRBV6-6 and TRBJ2-7; too little of a D gene remains to name it. CDR1 and CDR2, looked up from the germline V gene (reference sequence), are MNHNY and SVGAGI. Relative to germline, V is 8 bases shorter and J is 5 bases shorter, with 13 bases between their ends. The CDR3, from cysteine to phenylalanine, totals 12 residues. Only the CDR3 DNA is retained, 36 bases long and in frame from the first base.